A single T cell receptor beta chain is shown here with its context. Per the authors' pipeline: Quantification of nucleated cells was approximated via reference gene primer amplification. Assay used: immunoSEQ multiplex PCR; TCRdb lists only in-frame clones, some missing. D and trimming were read from the DNA, whereas the V and J calls and clone size are those reported in that table. The repertoire holds 150,000 to 190,000 clones, roughly 72% seen once, with 3.7% in the top ten. The germline V gene has CDR1 SGHTA and CDR2 FQGNSA. Trimming at V came to 5 bases and at J to 4 bases, leaving 13 bases not matched to a gene. There are 16 residues in the CDR3. These data are taken from a study of blood T cell repertoires in COVID-19. Turning to the study itself: Sites in the United States, Italy and Spain provided acute and convalescent COVID-19 samples. PBMCs, B-cell-depleted T cells, or T cells provided the cDNA or gDNA that made up the material.

This clonotype originated in a woman aged 80 or over with acute or convalescent COVID-19. Sequencing input: peripheral blood. V is TRBV7-2 and J is TRBJ2-5, with TRBD1 matching over 7 bases. The CDR3 sequence: CASSQDVTGMPETQYF. DNA of the CDR3: TGTGCCAGCAGCCAAGACGTGACAGGGATGCCAGAGACCCAGTACTTC.